The source of this T cell receptor (beta chain) is a study of OX40 agonist ivuxolimab in advanced cancers. Background on the whole study: Ivuxolimab was an agonistic, fully human IgG2 monoclonal antibody directed against OX40 (CD134), a costimulatory receptor. Intravenous ivuxolimab was administered to patients every 2 weeks at six dose levels: 0.01, 0.1, 0.3, 1.5, 3 and 10 mg/kg. Of the approximately 53 patients in dose escalation, about 20 had hepatocellular carcinoma, about 15 had melanoma, 9 had renal cell carcinoma and 9 had head and neck cancer. The dose-escalation cohort was about 83% male with a mean age of roughly 60 years, ranging from roughly 20 to 80. Prior anti-PD-1, anti-PD-L1 or anti-CTLA-4 therapy was permitted, and 40% of dose-escalation patients had received checkpoint inhibitors. Partial responses occurred in three dose-escalation patients, of whom one had hepatocellular carcinoma and two had cutaneous melanoma. Peripheral TCRbeta sequencing aimed to test whether ivuxolimab altered TCR sequence diversity and caused clonal T-cell expansion. The monotherapy dose-escalation portion (N = 52 patients) of the phase I ivuxolimab trial is reported in the paper. The paper as a whole reports these results and caveats: The antigen specificity of the clonally expanded peripheral T cells was not determined. In partial responders in the 0.1-3.0 mg/kg groups, normalized peripheral clonal expansion was found to be among the lowest, especially among CD8+ T cells. Low levels of normalized T-cell clonal expansion were also shown by some nonresponding patients. At doses from 0.1 to 3.0 mg/kg, clonal expansion was seen in both CD4+ and CD8+ blood T cells between baseline and week 6. On average, CD8+ T cells showed more expanded clones than CD4+ T cells after ivuxolimab.

For sequencing of the TCRbeta CDR3 region, genomic DNA was extracted from the sorted cells. The immunoSEQ Assay was used for sequencing of TCRbeta CDR3 regions. Here the immuneACCESS table is served through TCRdb, limited to in-frame sequences with V and J called. Missing clones are a known gap in these copies; in checked studies unresolved V genes cover under half, and the rest lacks a known reason. The sample table lists about 64,000 clones, 91% of them with a count of one. The ten largest clones capture 0.35% to 0.55% of the sample. The trial excluded patients who had a history of autoimmune disease or who were on systemic immunosuppression. Peripheral blood for TCR sequencing was collected from all dose cohorts at baseline, on cycle 4 day 1, and on cycle 7 day 1. Samples came from an open-label, multicenter, first-in-human phase I dose-escalation trial of ivuxolimab. The trial enrolled adults with locally advanced or metastatic head and neck squamous cell, hepatocellular, melanoma or renal cell carcinoma. Before TCR sequencing, CD4+ T cells and CD8+ T cells from peripheral blood were sorted into separate populations.

The germline V gene provides CDR1 SGDLS and CDR2 YYNGEE. The CDR3 has 13 amino acids, counting the end cysteine and phenylalanine. CDR3 DNA only is kept here, 39 bases in frame from base 1. V is shortened by 2 bases, J by 3 bases, and the region joining them spans 8 bases. About this clone: This clone's antigen is unknown. Nothing much larger sits one base from this clone, and base qualities are not available.

This specimen consisted of CD4+ or CD8+ T cells sorted from blood, obtained in a trial of the OX40 agonist ivuxolimab. The source of this sequence is an adult with an advanced solid tumor such as melanoma, head and neck, liver or kidney cancer. The rearranged segments are TRBV9 and TRBJ1-2, with the identity of the D gene unclear. The DNA is as follows: TGTGCCAGCAGCGTCCGATGGGACTATGGCTACACCTTC. It translates as CASSVRWDYGYTF.